This T cell receptor (beta chain) was profiled in a study of T cells in Graves' hyperthyroidism and ophthalmopathy. Findings and limits, study-wide: By a 13 V-J model, ophthalmopathy was set apart from stable hyperthyroidism.

Trimming took 6 bases from V and 6 from J, leaving 11 bases between them. Germline V gene data show CDR1 as DFQATT and CDR2 as SNEGSKA (reference sequence). The CDR3 runs to 12 residues. Reasons for excluding patients were uncontrolled infection, other autoimmune disease, pregnancy or lactation. Diagnoses rested on clinical symptoms, serum thyroxine and TRAb, thyroid ultrasound and orbital computed tomography. Template material for amplifying TCR beta CDR3 regions consisted of RNA transcripts. Using the HTBI primer set, a first-round RT-PCR was run on the TCR CDR3. TCRdb called the multiplex PCR reads again in MiXCR, with one record for every CDR3 protein. The sample includes about 690,000 distinct CDR3 sequences, 17% of them seen just once. This clonotype has more than one count but fewer than ten. Its antigen is still unknown.

The chain combines TRBV20-1 with TRBJ2-2; D remains ambiguous. Sequencing was performed on blood. The receptor comes from a man over 45 with Graves' hyperthyroidism. The CDR3 sequence: CSARVPAGELFF. The CDR3 DNA is TGCAGTGCCCGGGTACCGGCCGGGGAGCTGTTTTTT.